This TCR beta chain was recorded in a study of T cell repertoires in cytomegalovirus infection. Study-wide context: An indication of both CMV infection and matching HLA type came from public TCR beta signatures. Overall study results and limits: Identification of carriers of CMV plus the relevant HLA was achieved through cumulative public TCR beta family frequency. Within the response measured ex vivo, HLA-C-restricted CMV-specific TCR beta clonotypes were dominant.

The CDR3 spans 16 residues. V lost 0 bases to trimming and J lost 4 bases, with 15 bases between them. The germline gives CDR1 SGHTA, CDR2 FQGNSA. Comment on this clonotype: Antigen specificity is unknown.

Each CDR3 protein is one row after TCRdb ran MiXCR on the reads. The sample has hundreds of thousands of distinct CDR3 sequences, about a third seen once; the top ten hold roughly 2.8%. The chain has TRBV7-2 and TRBJ1-1; TRBD1 might be the D (6 bases). The sample consisted of PBMCs. This receptor was obtained from a human donor in good health (CMV status not recorded). Some clones in this sample may be carry-over from other donors' samples. CDR3 protein: CASSLAGRGRVTEAFF. CDR3 coding DNA: TGTGCCAGCAGCTTAGCGGGGAGGGGGAGAGTCACTGAAGCTTTCTTT.